This entry is about one T cell receptor beta chain. This study enrolled people aged roughly 18 to 90 from about two dozen US geographic areas. Grouping used clinical history reported by participants in a survey and questionnaire. The data originate from a study of blood T cell repertoires in COVID-19. About the study: T cells, B-cell-depleted T cells, or PBMCs supplied cDNA or gDNA.

With 2 bases removed from V and 1 base from J, the gap between germline ends came to 8 bases. This CDR3 contains 14 residues. CDR1 SGHAT and CDR2 FQNNGV come from the germline V gene. In the source study's methods: Nucleated cell counts were estimated from reference gene primer amplification. The method was immunoSEQ multiplex PCR; TCRdb's version includes in-frame clones alone and lacks a portion of them. That table is the source of V, J and clone size, and D and trimming were worked out from the DNA. The sample holds about 150,000 clones, roughly four fifths seen once. The TCR comes from a woman aged 45-65 years with acute COVID-19. V gene TRBV11-2 combines with J gene TRBJ1-2, with D tentatively TRBD1 (6 bases). The sample was PBMCs or T cells enriched from blood (not recorded which). CDR3 protein: CASSLNRVNYGYTF. CDR3 nucleotides: TGTGCCAGCAGCTTAAACAGGGTTAACTATGGCTACACCTTC.